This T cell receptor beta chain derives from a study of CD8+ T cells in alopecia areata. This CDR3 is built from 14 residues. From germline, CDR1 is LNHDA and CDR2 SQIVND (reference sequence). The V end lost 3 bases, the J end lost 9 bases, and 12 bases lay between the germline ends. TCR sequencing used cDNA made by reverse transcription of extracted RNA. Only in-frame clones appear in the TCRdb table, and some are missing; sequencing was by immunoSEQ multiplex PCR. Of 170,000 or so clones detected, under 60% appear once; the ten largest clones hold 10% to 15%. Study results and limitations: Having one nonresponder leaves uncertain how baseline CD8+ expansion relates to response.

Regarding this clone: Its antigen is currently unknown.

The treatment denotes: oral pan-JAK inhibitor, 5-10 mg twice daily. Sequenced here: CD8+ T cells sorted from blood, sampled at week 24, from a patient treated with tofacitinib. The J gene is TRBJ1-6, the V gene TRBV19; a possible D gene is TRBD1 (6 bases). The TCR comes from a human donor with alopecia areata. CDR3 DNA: TGTGCCAGTAGTATCGGGACAATTGGTTCACCCCTCCACTTT. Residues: CASSIGTIGSPLHF.